This entry features one TCR beta chain sequence. These data originate in a study of blood T cell repertoires in COVID-19. Background on the study: Italy, Spain and the United States were the sources of the convalescent and acute COVID-19 samples. Nucleic acid was either cDNA or gDNA, and it came from T cells, B-cell-depleted T cells, or PBMCs.

Original processing methods: Counts of nucleated cells, estimated from reference gene primer amplification, were obtained. TCRdb's table, derived via immunoSEQ multiplex PCR, lists solely in-frame clones and lacks some. The D gene and trimming were derived from the DNA, and the V and J assignments and clone size from that table. This sample has under 200,000 clones, with roughly 85% found just once. Unmatched junction bases numbered 10, after V lost 0 bases and J lost 0 bases. The CDR3 has 20 residues. Germline-derived CDR1 and CDR2 are KGHSY and FQNENV. This sequence originates from a man aged 55 to 70 with acute or convalescent COVID-19. The rearrangement joins TRBV16 to TRBJ2-6; 8 nucleotides agree with TRBD1. The source material was peripheral blood. CDR3 sequence (DNA): TGTGCCAGCAGCCAATCGGGGTCGAGACAGGGGTTCTCTGGGGCCAACGTCCTGACTTTC. This gives the protein CASSQSGSRQGFSGANVLTF.